A selection of T cell receptor beta chains follows, all from one sample in a study of T cells in Graves' hyperthyroidism and ophthalmopathy. Each CDR3 protein is one row after TCRdb ran MiXCR on the multiplex PCR reads. The sample includes about 300,000 distinct CDR3 sequences, around 19% seen only once; the top ten take about 35%. Sample: blood. All receptors derive from a man aged 45-65 years with Graves' ophthalmopathy. Both conserved end residues are part of each CDR3. A D gene is named only where the DNA matches it firmly. Some rows mark clone size as missing; the rest say once, few, many or name a class of expanded clone.

d_call j_call v_call clone_size cdr3_aa cdr3_nt
TRBD2 TRBJ2-2 TRBV19 . CASSPGVAGPNTGELFF TGTGCCAGTAGTCCGGGGGTAGCGGGACCGAACACCGGGGAGCTGTTTTTT
. TRBJ2-1 TRBV20-1 many CSAGGKGGVRNEQFF TGCAGTGCTGGAGGGAAAGGGGGAGTCCGCAATGAGCAGTTCTTC
. TRBJ2-7 TRBV24-1 many CATSDSIGGEQYF TGTGCCACCAGTGATTCGATCGGAGGCGAGCAGTACTTC
TRBD1 TRBJ1-1 TRBV19 . CASTTGGKTFF TGTGCCAGTACGACAGGGGGTAAAACTTTCTTT
TRBD1 TRBJ2-5 TRBV6-1 few CASSDLTGVGETQYF TGTGCCAGCAGTGACCTTACAGGGGTGGGAGAGACCCAGTACTTC
TRBD1 TRBJ2-7 TRBV2 many CASSTQGQGREQYF TGTGCCAGCAGTACTCAAGGACAGGGTAGGGAGCAGTACTTC
. TRBJ1-2 TRBV28 . CASSSLRSGRFYGYTF TGTGCCAGCAGTTCTCTCCGATCGGGCAGGTTCTATGGCTACACCTTC
TRBD2 TRBJ2-7 TRBV28 many CASSTTSGRYEQYF TGTGCCAGCAGTACCACTAGCGGGAGGTACGAGCAGTACTTC
TRBD2 TRBJ2-3 TRBV6-1 . CASIARAGEVHTQYF TGTGCCAGCATCGCACGAGCGGGAGAGGTGCATACGCAGTATTTT
. TRBJ1-5 TRBV7-2 few CASSDRSGQPQHF TGTGCCAGCAGCGACAGGTCCGGTCAGCCCCAGCATTTT
TRBD2 TRBJ2-5 TRBV9 . CASSAGRTSGRETQYF TGTGCCAGCAGCGCCGGTCGGACTAGCGGGAGAGAGACCCAGTACTTC
. TRBJ1-3 TRBV19 once CASSIAGQSSGNTIYF TGTGCCAGTAGTATAGCCGGACAAAGCTCTGGAAACACCATATATTTT
TRBD1 TRBJ2-5 TRBV19 . CASRIGTGGKETQYF TGTGCCAGTAGAATCGGGACAGGGGGCAAAGAGACCCAGTACTTC
. TRBJ2-7 TRBV28 . CASSFLSLGFYEQYF TGTGCCAGCAGTTTTTTAAGTCTGGGATTCTACGAGCAGTACTTC
. TRBJ2-7 TRBV4-1 . CASSQGLPGYEQYF TGCGCCAGCAGCCAAGGACTTCCGGGCTACGAGCAGTACTTC
. TRBJ1-2 TRBV11-1 many CASSTGTAGGYTF TGTGCCAGCAGCACCGGGACGGCCGGCGGCTACACCTTC
TRBD1 TRBJ1-1 TRBV11-2 many CASSAGQGNTEAFF TGTGCCAGCAGCGCCGGACAGGGGAACACTGAAGCTTTCTTT
. TRBJ1-4 TRBV19 . CASRSLPGRATKDSGEEKLFF TGTGCCAGTAGATCTCTCCCCGGCCGCGCGACCAAGGACAGTGGTGAGGAAAAACTGTTTTTT
. TRBJ2-3 TRBV6-2/TRBV6-3 . CASKGPSTDTQYF TGTGCCAGCAAAGGTCCTAGCACAGATACGCAGTATTTT